This T cell receptor (beta chain) derives from a study of blood T cell repertoires in COVID-19. The CDR3 is made up of 14 amino acids. Per germline, CDR1 SGDLS and CDR2 YYNGEE. The V end was cut by 3 bases, the J end by 3 bases, with 10 bases between. Only in-frame clones appear in the TCRdb table, and some are missing; sequencing was by immunoSEQ multiplex PCR. The sample has some 350,000 clones, around four fifths seen once. The V and J genes are TRBV9 and TRBJ2-1; tentative D call: TRBD2 (5 bases). The sample was peripheral blood. The origin of this receptor is a man aged 30-40 years with active or convalescent COVID-19. The CDR3 protein is CASSGERDYNEQFF. The CDR3 bases are TGTGCCAGCAGCGGGGAGCGAGACTACAATGAGCAGTTCTTC.